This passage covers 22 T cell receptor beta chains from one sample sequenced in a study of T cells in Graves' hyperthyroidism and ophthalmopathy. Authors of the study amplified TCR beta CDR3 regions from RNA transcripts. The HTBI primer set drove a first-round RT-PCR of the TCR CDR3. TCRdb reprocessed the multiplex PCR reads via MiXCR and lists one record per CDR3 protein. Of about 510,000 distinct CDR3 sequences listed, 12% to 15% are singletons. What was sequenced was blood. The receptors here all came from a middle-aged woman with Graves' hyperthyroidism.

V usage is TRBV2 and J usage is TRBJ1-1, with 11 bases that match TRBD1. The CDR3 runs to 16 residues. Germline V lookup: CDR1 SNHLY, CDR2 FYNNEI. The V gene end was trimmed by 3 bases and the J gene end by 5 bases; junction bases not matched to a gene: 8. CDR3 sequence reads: CASSDPLDRGRTEAFF. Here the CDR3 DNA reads TGTGCCAGCAGTGACCCCTTGGACAGGGGGCGGACTGAAGCTTTCTTT.

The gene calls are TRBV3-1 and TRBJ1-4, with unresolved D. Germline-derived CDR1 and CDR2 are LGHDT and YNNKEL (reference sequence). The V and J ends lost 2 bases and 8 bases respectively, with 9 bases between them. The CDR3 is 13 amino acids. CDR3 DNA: TGTGCCAGCAGCCAATCAGGTGGGGAAAAACTGTTTTTT. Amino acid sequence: CASSQSGGEKLFF.

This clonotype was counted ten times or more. The CDR3 is CASSTWAFNSPLHF. The CDR3 bases are TGTGCCAGCAGTACTTGGGCCTTTAATTCACCCCTCCACTTT. The chain combines TRBV9 with TRBJ1-6; no clear D. V was shortened by 5 bases and J by 6 bases, with 12 bases between the two germline ends. This CDR3 is 14 amino acids long. Germline V gene sequence: CDR1 SGDLS, CDR2 YYNGEE.

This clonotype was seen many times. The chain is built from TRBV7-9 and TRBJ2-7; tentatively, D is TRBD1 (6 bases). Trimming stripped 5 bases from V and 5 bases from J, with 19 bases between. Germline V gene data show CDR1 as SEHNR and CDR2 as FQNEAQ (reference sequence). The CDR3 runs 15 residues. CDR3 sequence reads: CASSPPGLPGDEQYF. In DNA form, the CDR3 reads TGTGCCAGCAGCCCGCCTGGACTCCCAGGGGACGAGCAGTACTTC. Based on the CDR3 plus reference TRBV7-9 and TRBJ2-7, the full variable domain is DTGVSQNPRHKITKRGQNVTFRCDPISEHNRLYWYRQTLGQGPEFLTYFQNEAQLEKSRLLSDRFSAERPKGSFSTLEIQRTEQGDSAMYLCASSPPGLPGDEQYFGPGTRLTVT.

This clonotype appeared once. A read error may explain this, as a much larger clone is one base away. The CDR3 is CAGSQDGSGRLDEQFF. The CDR3 DNA reads as TGCGCCGGCAGCCAAGATGGAAGCGGGAGGCTCGATGAGCAGTTCTTC. The chain employs TRBV11-2 and TRBJ2-1; the match to TRBD2 covers 9 bases. CDR1 SGHAT and CDR2 FQNNGV come from the germline V gene. The CDR3 has 16 amino acids.

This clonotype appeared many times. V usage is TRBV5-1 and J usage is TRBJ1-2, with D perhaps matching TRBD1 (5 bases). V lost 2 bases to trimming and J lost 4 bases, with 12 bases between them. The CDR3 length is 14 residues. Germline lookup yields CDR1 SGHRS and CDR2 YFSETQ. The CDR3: CASSLSGQGYGYTF. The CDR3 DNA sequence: TGCGCCAGCAGCTTATCGGGCCAGGGCTATGGCTACACCTTC.

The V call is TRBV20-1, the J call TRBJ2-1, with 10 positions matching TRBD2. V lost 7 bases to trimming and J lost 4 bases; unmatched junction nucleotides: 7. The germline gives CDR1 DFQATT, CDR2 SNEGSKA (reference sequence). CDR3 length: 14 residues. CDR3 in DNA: TGCAGTGGACGACTAGCGGGTCTTTACAATGAGCAGTTCTTC. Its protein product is CSGRLAGLYNEQFF.

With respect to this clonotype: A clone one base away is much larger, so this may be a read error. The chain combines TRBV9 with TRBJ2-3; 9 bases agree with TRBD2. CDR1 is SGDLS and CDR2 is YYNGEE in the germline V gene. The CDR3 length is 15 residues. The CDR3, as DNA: TGTGCCGGCAGCGCAGCGGGAGGATTCACAGATACGCAGTATTTT. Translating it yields CAGSAAGGFTDTQYF.

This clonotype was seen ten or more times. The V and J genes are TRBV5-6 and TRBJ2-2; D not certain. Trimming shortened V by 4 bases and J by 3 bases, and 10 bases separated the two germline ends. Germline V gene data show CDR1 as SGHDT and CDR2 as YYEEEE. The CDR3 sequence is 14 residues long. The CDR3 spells CASSLSWYTGELFF. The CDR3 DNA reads TGTGCCAGCAGCCTGTCCTGGTACACCGGGGAGCTGTTTTTT.

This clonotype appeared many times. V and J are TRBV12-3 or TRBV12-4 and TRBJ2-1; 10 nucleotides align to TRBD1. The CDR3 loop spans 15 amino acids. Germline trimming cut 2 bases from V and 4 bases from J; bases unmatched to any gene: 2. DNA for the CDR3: TGTGCCAGCAGTTTAACGGGACAGGGGTACAATGAGCAGTTCTTC. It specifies CASSLTGQGYNEQFF.

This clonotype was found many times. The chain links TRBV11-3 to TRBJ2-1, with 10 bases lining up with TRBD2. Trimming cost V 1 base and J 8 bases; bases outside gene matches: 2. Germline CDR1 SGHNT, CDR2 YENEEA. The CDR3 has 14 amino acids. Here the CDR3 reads CASSLVAGGDEQFF. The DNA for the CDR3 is TGTGCCAGCAGCTTAGTAGCGGGAGGCGATGAGCAGTTCTTC.

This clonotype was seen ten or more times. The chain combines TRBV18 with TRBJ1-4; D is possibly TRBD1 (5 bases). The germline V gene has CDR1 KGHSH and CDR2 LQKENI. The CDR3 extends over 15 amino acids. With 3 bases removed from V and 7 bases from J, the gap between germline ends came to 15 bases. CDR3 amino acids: CASSPNAQGGEKLFF. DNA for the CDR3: TGTGCCAGCTCACCTAACGCTCAGGGCGGTGAAAAACTGTTTTTT. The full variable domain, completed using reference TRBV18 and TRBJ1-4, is NAGVMQNPRHLVRRRGQEARLRCSPMKGHSHVYWYRQLPEEGLKFMVYLQKENIIDESGMPKERFSAEFPKEGPSILRIQQVVRGDSAAYFCASSPNAQGGEKLFFGSGTQLSVL.

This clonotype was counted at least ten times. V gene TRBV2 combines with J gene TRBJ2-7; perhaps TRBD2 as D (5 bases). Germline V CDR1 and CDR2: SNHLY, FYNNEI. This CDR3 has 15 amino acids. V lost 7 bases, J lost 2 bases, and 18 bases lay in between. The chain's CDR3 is CASTEGLQTAYEQYF. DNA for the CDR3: TGTGCCAGCACCGAGGGTCTCCAGACGGCCTACGAGCAGTACTTC.

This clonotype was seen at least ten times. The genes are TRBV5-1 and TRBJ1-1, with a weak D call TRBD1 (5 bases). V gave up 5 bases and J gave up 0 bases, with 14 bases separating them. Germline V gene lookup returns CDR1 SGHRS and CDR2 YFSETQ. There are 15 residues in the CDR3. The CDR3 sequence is CASSYQDSLNTEAFF. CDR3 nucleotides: TGCGCCAGCAGTTATCAAGACAGCCTGAACACTGAAGCTTTCTTT.

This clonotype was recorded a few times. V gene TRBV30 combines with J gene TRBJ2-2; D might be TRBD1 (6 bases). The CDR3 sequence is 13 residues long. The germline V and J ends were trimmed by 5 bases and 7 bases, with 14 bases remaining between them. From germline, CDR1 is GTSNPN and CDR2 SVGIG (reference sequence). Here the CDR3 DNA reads TGTGCCTGGGGGGATAAGGGGGTCGGGGAGCTGTTTTTT. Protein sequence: CAWGDKGVGELFF.

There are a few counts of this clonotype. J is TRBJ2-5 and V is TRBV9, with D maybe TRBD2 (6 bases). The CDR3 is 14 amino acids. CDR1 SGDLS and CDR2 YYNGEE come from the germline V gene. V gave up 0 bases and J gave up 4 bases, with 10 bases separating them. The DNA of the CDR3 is TGTGCCAGCAGCGTAGGGGACTGGGGAGAGACCCAGTACTTC. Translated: CASSVGDWGETQYF.

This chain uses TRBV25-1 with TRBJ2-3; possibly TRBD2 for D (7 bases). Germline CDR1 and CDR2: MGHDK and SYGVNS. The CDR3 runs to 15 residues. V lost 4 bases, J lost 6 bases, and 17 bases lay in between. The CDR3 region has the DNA TGTGCCAGCAGTGCCCTCGTTTCGGGGGGCGATACGCAGTATTTT. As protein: CASSALVSGGDTQYF.

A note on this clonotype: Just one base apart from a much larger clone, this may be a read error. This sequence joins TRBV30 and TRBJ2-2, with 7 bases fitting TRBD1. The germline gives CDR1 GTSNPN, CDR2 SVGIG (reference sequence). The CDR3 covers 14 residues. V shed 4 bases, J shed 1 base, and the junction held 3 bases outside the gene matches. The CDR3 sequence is CAWNRQGNTGELFF. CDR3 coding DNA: TGTGCCTGGAACCGACAGGGGAACACCGGGGAGCTGTTTTTT.

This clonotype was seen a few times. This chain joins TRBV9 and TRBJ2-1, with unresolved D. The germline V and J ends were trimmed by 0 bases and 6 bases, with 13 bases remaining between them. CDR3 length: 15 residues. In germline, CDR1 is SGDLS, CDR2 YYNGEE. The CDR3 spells CASSVAQHIGNEQFF. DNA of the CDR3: TGTGCCAGCAGCGTAGCCCAGCACATCGGCAATGAGCAGTTCTTC.

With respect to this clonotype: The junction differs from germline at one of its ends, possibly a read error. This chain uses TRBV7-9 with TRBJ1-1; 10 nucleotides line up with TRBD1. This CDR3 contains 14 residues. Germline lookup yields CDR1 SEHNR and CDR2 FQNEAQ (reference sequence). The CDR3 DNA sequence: TGTGCCTGCAGCAGGACAGGGGGGAGCACTGAAGCTTTCTTT. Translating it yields CACSRTGGSTEAFF.

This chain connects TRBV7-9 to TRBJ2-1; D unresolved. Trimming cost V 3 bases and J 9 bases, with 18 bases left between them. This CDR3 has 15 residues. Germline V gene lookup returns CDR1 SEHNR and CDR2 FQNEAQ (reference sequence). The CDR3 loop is CASSFMRQSIREQFF. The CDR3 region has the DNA TGTGCCAGCAGCTTTATGCGGCAATCAATCCGTGAGCAGTTCTTC.

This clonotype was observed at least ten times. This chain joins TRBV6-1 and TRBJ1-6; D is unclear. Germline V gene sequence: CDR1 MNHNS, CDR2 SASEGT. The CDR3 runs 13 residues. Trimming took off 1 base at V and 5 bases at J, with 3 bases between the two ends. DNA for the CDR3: TGTGCCAGCAGTGAAGTGAATAATTCACCCCTCCACTTT. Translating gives CASSEVNNSPLHF.